A single sample gave rise to the 16 T cell receptor beta chains below, sequenced in a study of blood T cell repertoires in COVID-19. Assay: immunoSEQ multiplex PCR; the TCRdb copy retains only in-frame clones and omits some. The data show 200,000 to 250,000 clones, under 90% seen once. Sequenced: peripheral blood. The receptors shown here come from a man aged 60 to 69 who had recovered from COVID-19.

The chain couples TRBV9 to TRBJ2-3; D perhaps matches TRBD2 (5 bases). Trimming shortened V by 4 bases and J by 1 base, and 16 bases separated the two germline ends. CDR3 size: 16 residues. CDR1 is SGDLS, CDR2 YYNGEE, per germline. The CDR3 DNA follows: TGTGCCAGCAGCCCCCGGACTCGACCCGGCACAGATACGCAGTATTTT. Translated, it gives CASSPRTRPGTDTQYF.

V and J are TRBV6-1 and TRBJ1-1; D is possibly TRBD1 (6 bases). Trimming cost V 0 bases and J 11 bases, with 13 bases left between them. CDR3 size: 13 residues. Germline V lookup: CDR1 MNHNS, CDR2 SASEGT. CDR3 sequence (DNA): TGTGCCAGCAGTGAAGCGAGGGAAAGGGGGGCTTTCTTT. The encoded protein is CASSEARERGAFF.

This clone has a handful of counts. The chain uses TRBV4-2 and TRBJ2-7; TRBD1 matches at 11 bases. Germline V gene data show CDR1 as LGHNA and CDR2 as YNFKEQ. The CDR3 runs to 16 residues. The J segment lost 3 bases and the V segment lost 1 base, leaving 5 bases of the junction unmatched. The DNA for the CDR3 is TGTGCCAGCAGCCAAGCCCTCGGGACAGGGGGCTACGAGCAGTACTTC. It codes for CASSQALGTGGYEQYF.

The chain joins TRBV5-1 to TRBJ1-4; D is uncertain. The length of the CDR3 is 14 residues. In germline, CDR1 is SGHRS, CDR2 YFSETQ. Trimming left V 1 base short and J 6 bases short, with 10 bases between. CDR3 region: CASSLQYPDEKLFF. The CDR3 nucleotides read TGCGCCAGCAGCTTGCAGTACCCCGATGAAAAACTGTTTTTT.

The chain is built from TRBV10-3 and TRBJ1-1, with no clear D. V lost 0 bases and J lost 11, with 16 bases in between. The CDR3 is made up of 14 amino acids. Germline CDR1 ENHRY, CDR2 SYGVKD. CDR3 sequence reads: CAISESRQPPEAFF. For the CDR3, the DNA is TGTGCCATCAGTGAGTCGAGGCAGCCCCCGGAGGCTTTCTTT.

This clone was seen a handful of times. The rearrangement links TRBV29-1 to TRBJ1-2; a possible D gene is TRBD1 (5 bases). Trimming cost V 6 bases and J 0 bases, with 14 bases left between them. The germline V gene encodes CDR1 SQVTM and CDR2 ANQGSEA. This CDR3 is built from 14 residues. This chain's CDR3 is CSVFLGGANYGYTF. CDR3 nucleotides: TGCAGCGTCTTCCTGGGGGGAGCTAACTATGGCTACACCTTC.

The chain employs TRBV6-5 and TRBJ1-2; the D is unclear. CDR1 and CDR2 (germline): MNHEY, SVGAGI. The CDR3 spans 11 residues. V dropped 6 bases and J dropped 5 bases, with 7 bases sitting between them. The CDR3 sequence is CASSSEYGYTF. The CDR3 DNA sequence: TGTGCCAGCAGCTCAGAATATGGCTACACCTTC.

The chain recombines TRBV5-5 with TRBJ1-2; no firm D call. The length of the CDR3 is 12 residues. V lost 0 bases and J lost 10, with 10 bases in between. Germline CDR1 SGHKS, CDR2 YYEKEE (reference sequence). CDR3 nucleotide sequence: TGTGCCAGCAGCTTGGATAGACTCCACTACACCTTC. Protein: CASSLDRLHYTF.

For this clone: Because the CDR3 is missing its conserved closing phenylalanine or tryptophan, this is likely a read error. The limits of the CDR3 on the DNA are not certain, so only TCRdb's listed CDR3 is given. The chain uses TRBV10-1 and TRBJ2-7; the table's D call TRBD2 went unverified against the DNA. The V gene's germline CDR1 is WNHNN and CDR2 SYGVQD (reference sequence). The CDR3 adds up to 9 amino acids, both ends counted. The CDR3 loop is CASSESEKI.

This clone came up once. The rearrangement joins TRBV20-1 to TRBJ2-7; 11 nucleotides line up with TRBD2. The CDR3 spans 16 residues. V dropped 6 bases and J dropped 1; count of bases not matched to a gene: 11. Germline V gene data show CDR1 as DFQATT and CDR2 as SNEGSKA (reference sequence). This CDR3 is CSASSLTSGGSYEQYF. The CDR3 bases are TGCAGTGCCAGTTCCTTAACTAGCGGGGGTTCCTACGAGCAGTACTTC.

The chain couples TRBV28 to TRBJ2-2, with 7 bases identical to TRBD1. The CDR3 length is 15 residues. Per the germline V gene, CDR1 is MDHEN and CDR2 is SYDVKM. J was trimmed by 0 bases and V by 5 bases; bases with no gene match: 3. The CDR3 loop reads CASSPGTANTGELFF. For the CDR3, the DNA is TGTGCCAGCAGTCCCGGGACAGCGAACACCGGGGAGCTGTTTTTT.

J is TRBJ1-1 and V is TRBV5-1, with TRBD1 identical over 7 bases. The germline CDR1 and CDR2 sequences are SGHRS and YFSETQ. The CDR3 length is 15 residues. V shed 3 bases and J 1 base; nucleotides not matched to a gene: 6. This chain's CDR3 is CASSYGGTENTEAFF. CDR3 coding DNA: TGCGCCAGCAGCTATGGGGGGACAGAGAACACTGAAGCTTTCTTT.

The chain joins TRBV28 to TRBJ2-5; D is possibly TRBD1 (5 bases). Germline CDR1 and CDR2: MDHEN and SYDVKM. Deletions cut 7 bases from V and 5 bases from J, with 14 bases between. The length of the CDR3 is 13 residues. The CDR3 coding sequence is TGTGCCAGCACTGCAGGGCTCCATGAGACCCAGTACTTC. Translated: CASTAGLHETQYF.

The chain is built from TRBV6-6 and TRBJ1-3; 8 bases are a match to TRBD1. Germline trimming cut 6 bases from V and 7 bases from J; bases unmatched to any gene: 2. The germline gives CDR1 MNHNY, CDR2 SVGAGI (reference sequence). This CDR3 is built from 12 residues. Here the CDR3 reads CASRGQGNTIYF. The CDR3 DNA follows: TGTGCCAGCAGAGGACAGGGTAACACCATATATTTT.

There are a few counts of this clone. This chain joins TRBV28 and TRBJ1-1; 10 bases map to TRBD1. Germline CDR1 MDHEN, CDR2 SYDVKM. Unmatched junction bases numbered 6, after V lost 0 bases and J lost 14 bases. This CDR3 comprises 13 residues. For the CDR3, the DNA is TGTGCCAGCAGTTTATGGGACAGGGGGAATACATTCTTT. Its translation is CASSLWDRGNTFF.

The chain employs TRBV19 and TRBJ1-1; D is ambiguous. Trimming removed 5 bases from V and 10 bases from J, with 11 bases in between. CDR3 length: 11 amino acids. Germline V gene data show CDR1 as LNHDA and CDR2 as SQIVND (reference sequence). The CDR3 DNA follows: TGTGCCAGTAGTCAATACCACTCAGCTTTCTTT. This gives the protein CASSQYHSAFF.